These T cell receptor beta chains were read from a single sample in a study of T cell changes during pregnancy in multiple sclerosis. The assay was immunoSEQ multiplex PCR, and TCRdb's table has in-frame clones only and misses some. The data show tens of thousands of clones, approximately 92% seen once. The specimen was peripheral blood, collected after pregnancy. Every receptor here comes from a female donor with multiple sclerosis, enrolled in a pregnancy study. Each CDR3 is given without its conserved first and last residue. Each record gives: CDR3 length, clone size, V gene, CDR3 protein. The size of a clone is reported for some rows only, either as once, few or many, or as a class for expanded clones.

CDR3 length: 12
clone size: -
V gene: TRBV11-3
CDR3 protein: ASTPWGGTGELF

CDR3 length: 12
clone size: -
V gene: TRBV9
CDR3 protein: ASSPSPGVREQY

CDR3 length: 13
clone size: -
V gene: TRBV10-3
CDR3 protein: AISESYSMNTEAF

CDR3 length: 12
clone size: -
V gene: TRBV5-8
CDR3 protein: ASSPQTGTGELF

CDR3 length: 13
clone size: -
V gene: TRBV6-5
CDR3 protein: ASRLYFNSYNEQF

CDR3 length: 13
clone size: -
V gene: TRBV5-1
CDR3 protein: ASSLARTGGYEQY

CDR3 length: 12
clone size: once
V gene: TRBV5-1
CDR3 protein: ASSLTADRAKQF

CDR3 length: 11
clone size: few
V gene: TRBV27
CDR3 protein: ASTTFSGNTIY

CDR3 length: 13
clone size: once
V gene: TRBV5-1
CDR3 protein: ASSTTGGVDEKLF

CDR3 length: 12
clone size: -
V gene: TRBV5-8
CDR3 protein: ASSRDSSSETQY

CDR3 length: 12
clone size: -
V gene: TRBV5-1
CDR3 protein: ASSLSDRLDGYT

CDR3 length: 9
clone size: -
V gene: TRBV7-3
CDR3 protein: ASSVHNEQF

CDR3 length: 18
clone size: -
V gene: TRBV19
CDR3 protein: ASSSGLAGPLRRAKNIQY

CDR3 length: 11
clone size: once
V gene: TRBV7-3
CDR3 protein: ASSLHGQETQY

CDR3 length: 13
clone size: -
V gene: TRBV11-3
CDR3 protein: ASSLLAGDYNEQF

CDR3 length: 17
clone size: -
V gene: TRBV27
CDR3 protein: ASTNHWRTGYSYNSPLH

CDR3 length: 10
clone size: once
V gene: TRBV27
CDR3 protein: ASKTGSYEQY

CDR3 length: 12
clone size: -
V gene: TRBV7-9
CDR3 protein: ASSFTQGNEKLF

CDR3 length: 14
clone size: -
V gene: TRBV19
CDR3 protein: ASSIDLQGARETQY

CDR3 length: 14
clone size: -
V gene: TRBV7-9
CDR3 protein: ASSPRGLAGGLEQY

CDR3 length: 13
clone size: -
V gene: TRBV19
CDR3 protein: ASSITGEVSYEQY

CDR3 length: 11
clone size: few
V gene: TRBV19
CDR3 protein: ASNYREHQPQH

CDR3 length: 12
clone size: -
V gene: TRBV7-8
CDR3 protein: ASSARRGGDGYT

CDR3 length: 12
clone size: -
V gene: TRBV5-1
CDR3 protein: ASSRLAGDNEQF

CDR3 length: 12
clone size: -
V gene: TRBV30
CDR3 protein: AWSVGQGYHEQF

CDR3 length: 13
clone size: -
V gene: TRBV6-5
CDR3 protein: ASSYDRGFNTEAF

CDR3 length: 13
clone size: -
V gene: TRBV19
CDR3 protein: ASSIGRRVNTEAF

CDR3 length: 15
clone size: -
V gene: TRBV5-4
CDR3 protein: ASSFALQANSNQPQH

CDR3 length: 14
clone size: -
V gene: TRBV10-3
CDR3 protein: AISESKFQRQETQY

CDR3 length: 16
clone size: once
V gene: TRBV7-3
CDR3 protein: ASSLTLAGDSSARELF

CDR3 length: 11
clone size: -
V gene: TRBV5-6
CDR3 protein: ASSPAHYTEAF

CDR3 length: 12
clone size: -
V gene: TRBV9
CDR3 protein: ASTSGTGNNEQF

CDR3 length: 14
clone size: -
V gene: TRBV9
CDR3 protein: ASSVDGGRWNTEAF

CDR3 length: 13
clone size: once
V gene: TRBV9
CDR3 protein: ASSVRRSTGVEAF

CDR3 length: 12
clone size: -
V gene: TRBV7-9
CDR3 protein: ASSLHLSDYGYT

CDR3 length: 15
clone size: -
V gene: TRBV7-2
CDR3 protein: ASTPSVERLNTGELF

CDR3 length: 12
clone size: -
V gene: TRBV5-1
CDR3 protein: ASRAGLADNEQF

CDR3 length: 12
clone size: -
V gene: TRBV2
CDR3 protein: ASSEQGMVYGYT

CDR3 length: 12
clone size: -
V gene: TRBV5-1
CDR3 protein: ASSLGLEGNIQY

CDR3 length: 12
clone size: -
V gene: TRBV7-8
CDR3 protein: ASSSNELSYGYT

CDR3 length: 12
clone size: -
V gene: TRBV27
CDR3 protein: ASRGQGPGNTIY

CDR3 length: 13
clone size: -
V gene: TRBV5-1
CDR3 protein: ASSLSGQGYNEQF

CDR3 length: 10
clone size: -
V gene: TRBV25-1
CDR3 protein: ASRRGNQPQH

CDR3 length: 12
clone size: -
V gene: TRBV18
CDR3 protein: ASSPGAGFYEQY

CDR3 length: 11
clone size: -
V gene: TRBV9
CDR3 protein: ASSPGEGLGYT

CDR3 length: 13
clone size: -
V gene: TRBV4-2
CDR3 protein: ASSLAPGAGETQY

CDR3 length: 15
clone size: -
V gene: TRBV7-9
CDR3 protein: ASSRDRGQLANEKLF

CDR3 length: 11
clone size: -
V gene: TRBV10-3
CDR3 protein: AISWDYQETQY

CDR3 length: 12
clone size: -
V gene: TRBV10-3
CDR3 protein: AISRGTVNTEAF

CDR3 length: 14
clone size: -
V gene: TRBV9
CDR3 protein: ASSVDPAGGPGELF

CDR3 length: 15
clone size: -
V gene: TRBV4-3
CDR3 protein: ASSQAGTGGWNTEAF

CDR3 length: 14
clone size: -
V gene: TRBV4-2
CDR3 protein: ASSQGNRQGQHGYT